The clone carrying this TCR beta chain has ten or more counts. What it binds is unknown. The TCR cDNA carried a universal primer site and UMIs from 5'RACE template switching. TCRdb used MiXCR to reprocess the 5' RACE reads, holding one entry per CDR3 protein. The repertoire holds approximately 110,000 distinct CDR3 sequences, with 7.5% to 9.5% as singletons. The CDR3 has 15 residues. Trimming took 3 bases from V and 4 from J; bases not matched to a gene: 6. The sample belongs to a study of T cells after yellow fever vaccination. Study-wide results and limits: Researchers report a weaker secondary response that nonetheless peaked faster, day 5 versus 15. Across the CD4 and CD8 compartments, a small share of clonotypes was present in both. At approximately 95% for CD4 and about 88% for CD8, most primary-vaccination clones showed up again after the booster.

Sequenced here: CD8+ T cells sorted from PBMCs, sampled 45 days after the yellow fever booster vaccination. The chain is built from TRBV12-3 or TRBV12-4 and TRBJ2-1, with TRBD2 matching 7 bases. The TCR was taken from a man aged 30-40 years who received the YFV17D yellow fever vaccine. CDR3 region: CASSFWTRAYNEQFF. The CDR3 DNA is TGTGCCAGCAGTTTTTGGACTAGGGCTTACAATGAGCAGTTCTTC.